One TCR beta chain is described in this entry. Its matching antigen is unknown. Repertoires were generated with immunoSEQ multiplex PCR, while TCRdb's copy carries only in-frame clones and drops some. The table shows under 15,000 clones, with around 83% occurring only once. Time point: cycle 4 day 1 (C4D1), after 5 to 7 weeks of nivolumab. Brentuximab vedotin exposure varied, and every patient relapsed after autologous stem cell transplantation. Researchers used magnetic negative selection to pull out pure CD4+ T cells from thawed PBMCs. The data derive from a study of PD-1 blockade in classical Hodgkin lymphoma. General observations from the study: Relative to healthy donors, newly diagnosed patients reportedly had lower baseline TCR diversity, which was reported as lower still in relapsed/refractory patients. By C4D1, diversity of CD4+ TCRs had risen significantly, whereas that of CD8+ TCRs had not.

The CDR3 loop spans 16 amino acids. Germline V gives CDR1 MDHEN, CDR2 SYDVKM. Trimming cost V 6 bases and J 8 bases; bases outside gene matches: 9. The chain employs TRBV28 and TRBJ2-3, with 15 nucleotides matching TRBD2. Sequencing was performed on CD4+ T cells from blood, taken before the fourth cycle of nivolumab. The receptor was isolated from a human donor with classical Hodgkin lymphoma. The CDR3 reads CASSKGLAGGMGTQYF. CDR3 coding DNA: TGTGCCAGCAGCAAAGGACTAGCGGGGGGGATGGGTACGCAGTATTTT.